A selection of T cell receptor beta chains follows, all from one sample in a study of spatial heterogeneity in lung cancer. TCRdb used MiXCR to reprocess the 5' RACE reads, holding one entry per CDR3 protein. The data contain tens of thousands of distinct CDR3 sequences, about 12% of them seen just once; the ten biggest clones take up around 4.3%. This specimen consisted of PBMCs, obtained at surgery. The receptors were sampled from a male donor with early-stage non-small cell lung cancer. Both conserved end residues are part of each CDR3. D genes are given only for firm matches. Clone size is stated in some rows and not others, as once, few, many or a class when expanded.

j_gene	d_gene	abundance	v_gene	CDR3nt	CDR3aa
TRBJ1-5	-	-	TRBV5-1	TGCGCCAGCAGCTTCCGAGGGGAGGGCAATCAGCCCCAGCATTTT	CASSFRGEGNQPQHF
TRBJ1-2	-	-	TRBV7-2	TGTGCCAGCAGCTCAGGGGAAGGTAGACTATATGGCTACACCTTC	CASSSGEGRLYGYTF
TRBJ1-2	-	few	TRBV6-6	TGTGCCAGCAGCGAAGGCCTAAACTATGGCTACACCTTC	CASSEGLNYGYTF
TRBJ2-1	-	many	TRBV29-1	TGCAGCGGGCGGAGGCAGGGGCCCGATGAGCAGTTCTTC	CSGRRQGPDEQFF
TRBJ2-1	TRBD2	-	TRBV2	TGTGCCAGCAGTGAAAGACTAGCGGGTACCTACAATGAGCAGTTCTTC	CASSERLAGTYNEQFF
TRBJ1-1	-	many	TRBV30	TGTGCCTTGGACGCAGGCTACACTGAAGCTTTCTTT	CALDAGYTEAFF
TRBJ2-2	TRBD1	few	TRBV9	TGTGCCAGCAGCTCAACAGGGGGCACCGGGGAGCTGTTTTTT	CASSSTGGTGELFF
TRBJ2-5	-	-	TRBV6-2/TRBV6-3	TGTGCCAGTAAAAGCGGTGTACAAGAGACCCAGTACTTC	CASKSGVQETQYF
TRBJ2-3	-	-	TRBV7-3	TGTGCCAGCAGCCGAGGGATCTTCACAGATACGCAGTATTTT	CASSRGIFTDTQYF
TRBJ2-3	-	-	TRBV5-4	TGTGCCAGCAGCCGCGGGACTGATTCCCGCACAGATACGCAGTATTTT	CASSRGTDSRTDTQYF
TRBJ1-1	-	few	TRBV7-9	TGTGCCAGCAGCTTATACCGGGACGGATTAGCTTTCTTT	CASSLYRDGLAFF
TRBJ2-3	-	few	TRBV4-2	TGTGCCAGCAGCCAAGATTGGGGAAAAGATACGCAGTATTTT	CASSQDWGKDTQYF
TRBJ2-7	TRBD2	-	TRBV6-5	TGTGCCAGCAGTTACTCCGTACCGGGACTAGCGGGGGCCTACGAGCAGTACTTC	CASSYSVPGLAGAYEQYF
TRBJ2-5	-	-	TRBV5-1	TGCGCCACCTCTCGGGGGTCGGGAGAGACCCAGTACTTC	CATSRGSGETQYF
TRBJ2-7	TRBD2	once	TRBV27	TGTGCCAGCAGTCCCGGACTAGCGGTCTCCTACGAGCAGTACTTC	CASSPGLAVSYEQYF
TRBJ2-7	-	many	TRBV6-6	TGTGCCAGCAGTTACTCCGGGAGTATCTACGAGCAGTACTTC	CASSYSGSIYEQYF
TRBJ2-1	TRBD2	few	TRBV12-3/TRBV12-4	TGTGCCAGCAGTTTAGGGGAGCTAGCGGGGGGGAATGAGCAGTTCTTC	CASSLGELAGGNEQFF
TRBJ1-5	-	-	TRBV6-1	TGTGCCAGCAGGGGCGCTGGGGGTGGGGATCAGCCCCAGCATTTT	CASRGAGGGDQPQHF
TRBJ2-6	TRBD1	-	TRBV12-3/TRBV12-4	TGTGCCAGCAGTTGGACAGGGGGATCTGCCGGGGCCAACGTCCTGACTTTC	CASSWTGGSAGANVLTF
TRBJ2-3	-	few	TRBV4-1	TGCGCCAGCAGCCAAGAGGAAATGCGGGGTACGCAGTATTTT	CASSQEEMRGTQYF
TRBJ2-7	-	few	TRBV7-6	TGTGCCAGCAGCTTATACGGAGCCTACGAGCAGTACTTC	CASSLYGAYEQYF
TRBJ2-5	-	-	TRBV5-1	TGCGCCAGCAGCATCACCCCCCCAGGGGACGGAGGGACCCAGTACTTC	CASSITPPGDGGTQYF
TRBJ2-5	-	-	TRBV19	TGTGCCAGTAGTATTGTCCGGCAAGAGACCCAGTACTTC	CASSIVRQETQYF
TRBJ1-1	-	-	TRBV11-2	TGTGCCAGCAGCTTAGATAGGGCAGCTGAAGCTTTCTTT	CASSLDRAAEAFF
TRBJ1-1	-	few	TRBV11-2	TGTGCCAGCAGCTCAACAACCGAGAACACTGAAGCTTTCTTT	CASSSTTENTEAFF
TRBJ2-3	-	few	TRBV3-1	TGTGCCAGCAGCCAATTTCTAGAGTCCACAGATACGCAGTATTTT	CASSQFLESTDTQYF
TRBJ2-1	TRBD2	-	TRBV12-3/TRBV12-4	TGTGCCAGCAGTTTCCAGCGGGGTGCCTACAATGAGCAGTTCTTC	CASSFQRGAYNEQFF
TRBJ2-1	TRBD1	once	TRBV30	TGTGCCTGGGCTATGGGACAGGGATTCTACAATGAGCAGTTCTTC	CAWAMGQGFYNEQFF
TRBJ2-2	-	-	TRBV5-1	TGCGCCAGCAGCTCTGGACTGAACACCGGGGAGCTGTTTTTT	CASSSGLNTGELFF
TRBJ1-5	-	many	TRBV19	TGTGCCCCCGAAGGGGGTAGCAATCAGCCCCAGCATTTT	CAPEGGSNQPQHF
TRBJ1-1	TRBD1	many	TRBV5-1	TGCGCCAGCAGCAGGGGGCCGGACACTGAAGCTTTCTTT	CASSRGPDTEAFF
TRBJ1-2	-	few	TRBV19	TGTGCCAGTACCCCAGACGGCTATAGCTACTATGGCTACACCTTC	CASTPDGYSYYGYTF
TRBJ2-7	-	-	TRBV20-1	TGCAGTGCTCAGGACCCTCGATCTACTCACGAGCAGTACTTC	CSAQDPRSTHEQYF
TRBJ1-4	-	many	TRBV5-1	TGCGCCAGCAGCTCCTTCGAATGGCCTAATGAAAAACTGTTTTTT	CASSSFEWPNEKLFF
TRBJ2-3	-	many	TRBV4-1	TGCGCCAGCAGCCAAGAGACTACGCCAGATACGCAGTATTTT	CASSQETTPDTQYF